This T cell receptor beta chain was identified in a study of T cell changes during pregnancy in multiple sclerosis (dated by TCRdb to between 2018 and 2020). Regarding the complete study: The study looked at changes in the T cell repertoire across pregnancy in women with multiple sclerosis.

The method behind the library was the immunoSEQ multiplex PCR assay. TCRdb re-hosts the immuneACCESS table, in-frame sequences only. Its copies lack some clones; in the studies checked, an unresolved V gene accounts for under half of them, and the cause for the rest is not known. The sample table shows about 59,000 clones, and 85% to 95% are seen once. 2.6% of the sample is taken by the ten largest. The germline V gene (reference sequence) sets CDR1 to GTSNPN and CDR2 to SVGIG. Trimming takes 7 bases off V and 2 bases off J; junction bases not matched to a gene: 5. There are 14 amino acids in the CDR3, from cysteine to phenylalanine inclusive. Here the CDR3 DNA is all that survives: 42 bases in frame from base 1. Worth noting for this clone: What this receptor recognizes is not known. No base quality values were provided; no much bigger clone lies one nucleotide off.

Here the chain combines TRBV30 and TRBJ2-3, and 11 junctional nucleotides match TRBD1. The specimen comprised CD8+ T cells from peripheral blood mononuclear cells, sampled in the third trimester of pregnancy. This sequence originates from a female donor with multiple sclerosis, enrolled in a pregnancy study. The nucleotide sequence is TGTGCCTCCCGGACAGGGGGCTTCACAGATACGCAGTATTTT. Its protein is CASRTGGFTDTQYF.